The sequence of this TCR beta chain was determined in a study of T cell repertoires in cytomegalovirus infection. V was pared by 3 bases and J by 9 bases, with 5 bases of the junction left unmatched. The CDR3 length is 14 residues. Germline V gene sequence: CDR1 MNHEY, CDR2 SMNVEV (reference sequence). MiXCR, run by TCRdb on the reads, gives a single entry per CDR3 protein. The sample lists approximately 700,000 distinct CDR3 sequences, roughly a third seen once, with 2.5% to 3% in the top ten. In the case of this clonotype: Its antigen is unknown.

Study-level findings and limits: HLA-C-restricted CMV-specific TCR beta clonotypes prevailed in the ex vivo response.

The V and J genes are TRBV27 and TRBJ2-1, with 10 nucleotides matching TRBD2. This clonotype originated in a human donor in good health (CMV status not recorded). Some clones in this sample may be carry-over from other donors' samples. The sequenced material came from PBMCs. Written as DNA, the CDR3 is TGTGCCAGCAGTTTCAGCGGGAGGGCCGGTGAGCAGTTCTTC. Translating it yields CASSFSGRAGEQFF.